Below, 18 T cell receptor beta chains from the same sample are listed, as sequenced in a study of T-cell reconstitution after alpha-beta-depleted transplantation in children. Unique molecular identifiers were used in preparing the TCRbeta library. TCRdb re-called the PCR reads through MiXCR, storing one row per CDR3 protein. The sample holds some 500,000 distinct CDR3 sequences, 30% to 35% seen once. The sequences come from PBMCs from the stem cell graft donor, collected from the stem cell graft. These receptors came from a human donor who donated a stem cell graft to a child with aplastic anemia.

This clonotype has only a few counts. The chain is built from TRBV6-1 and TRBJ1-1; D is unresolved. Germline lookup yields CDR1 MNHNS and CDR2 SASEGT. Trimming left V 0 bases short and J 1 base short, with 6 bases between. The length of the CDR3 is 14 residues. CDR3 nucleotides: TGTGCCAGCAGTGAAGCTCGGGAGAACACTGAAGCTTTCTTT. This codes for CASSEARENTEAFF.

This clonotype has just a few counts. The chain combines TRBV7-6 with TRBJ2-5; D not resolved. The length of the CDR3 is 14 residues. The germline V gene has CDR1 SGHVS and CDR2 FNYEAQ. With 6 bases removed from V and 5 bases from J, the gap between germline ends came to 16 bases. The CDR3: CASRFSLGGETQYF. The CDR3 region has the DNA TGTGCCAGCAGGTTCTCTTTGGGTGGGGAGACCCAGTACTTC.

The chain recombines TRBV2 with TRBJ2-5; maybe TRBD2 (5 bases). The CDR3 is 16 amino acids. The V and J ends lost 4 bases and 5 bases respectively, with 20 bases between them. CDR1 and CDR2 from the germline V gene are SNHLY and FYNNEI. CDR3: CASSGATRSSRETQYF. CDR3 bases: TGTGCCAGCAGTGGGGCCACTAGATCGAGTCGGGAGACCCAGTACTTC.

The table lists this clonotype with a count of one. This sequence joins TRBV25-1 and TRBJ2-7; D is unresolved. V dropped 3 bases and J dropped 5 bases, with 14 bases sitting between them. The CDR3 extends over 14 amino acids. CDR1 and CDR2 from the germline V gene are MGHDK and SYGVNS. CDR3 protein: CASSEARLHDEQYF. In nucleotides, the CDR3 is TGTGCCAGCAGTGAGGCCAGACTTCACGACGAGCAGTACTTC.

The table lists this clonotype with a few counts. The genes are TRBV9 and TRBJ2-3; 14 bases match TRBD2. Germline V CDR1 and CDR2: SGDLS, YYNGEE. The V and J ends lost 3 bases and 4 bases, in that order; junction bases with no gene match: 10. CDR3 size: 18 residues. The CDR3 spells CASSAQPPGLAGADTQYF. CDR3 nucleotide sequence: TGTGCCAGCAGCGCCCAGCCCCCGGGACTAGCGGGAGCAGATACGCAGTATTTT.

The rearrangement uses TRBV28 and TRBJ2-3; TRBD2 agrees at 7 bases. This CDR3 is built from 14 residues. Trimming cost V 5 bases and J 2 bases; bases outside gene matches: 4. Germline-derived CDR1 and CDR2 are MDHEN and SYDVKM. CDR3 coding DNA: TGTGCCAGCAGTCTAGCGGAGGTCACAGATACGCAGTATTTT. Amino acid sequence: CASSLAEVTDTQYF.

The chain joins TRBV27 to TRBJ2-1, with 9 bases lining up with TRBD1. The trim removed 6 bases at V and 8 bases at J, leaving 14 bases unmatched. This CDR3 is built from 16 residues. Germline V CDR1 and CDR2: MNHEY, SMNVEV (reference sequence). CDR3 region: CASSSRQGGAWHEQFF. As DNA, the CDR3 is TGTGCCAGCAGCTCCCGACAGGGGGGCGCTTGGCATGAGCAGTTCTTC.

The CDR3 spells CASSQDRTGTAVDTQYF. The CDR3 DNA is TGCGCCAGCAGCCAAGATCGCACCGGGACGGCGGTAGATACGCAGTATTTT. The chain couples TRBV4-1 to TRBJ2-3; D is tentatively TRBD1 or TRBD2 (5 bases each). This CDR3 contains 17 residues. The ends were cut back, 0 bases at V and 5 bases at J, with 18 bases in the middle. Germline assignment: CDR1 MGHRA and CDR2 YSYEKL.

The chain recombines TRBV6-2 or TRBV6-3 with TRBJ2-7; 9 positions agree with TRBD2. The length of the CDR3 is 12 residues. The V gene's germline CDR1 is MNHEY and CDR2 SVGEGT. Unmatched junction bases numbered 2, after V lost 6 bases and J lost 5 bases. CDR3 nucleotides: TGTGCCAGCAGGGGGACTAGCAACGAGCAGTACGTC. Protein product: CASRGTSNEQYV.

This chain links TRBV6-2 or TRBV6-3 with TRBJ2-3; no clear D gene. The CDR3 is 13 amino acids. The V gene lost 7 bases and the J gene lost 4 bases, with 12 bases spanning the gap. Germline values: CDR1 MNHEY, CDR2 SVGEGT. The CDR3 spells CASNRWFPDTQYF. For the CDR3, the DNA is TGTGCCAGCAATCGGTGGTTTCCAGATACGCAGTATTTT.

This clonotype was found a few times. The gene calls are TRBV29-1 and TRBJ1-1; D is perhaps TRBD1 (5 bases). This CDR3 spans 12 amino acids. Between the trimmed V and J ends, which lost 5 bases and 13 bases, there was a span of 20 bases. CDR1 is SQVTM and CDR2 is ANQGSEA in the germline V gene. CDR3 nucleotide sequence: TGCAGCGTTACCTCGGTTAGTCTGGGGGATTTCTTT. Protein sequence: CSVTSVSLGDFF.

This clonotype was recorded once. The chain joins TRBV14 to TRBJ2-7; D not certain. Germline assignment: CDR1 SGHDN and CDR2 FVKESK. The V and J ends lost 4 bases and 1 base respectively, with 14 bases between them. The CDR3 loop spans 15 amino acids. CDR3 bases: TGTGCCAGCAGCCCCCGACGGCAATCATCCTACGAGCAGTACTTC. Its protein is CASSPRRQSSYEQYF.

This clonotype was observed a handful of times. The V and J genes are TRBV9 and TRBJ2-7; 12 nucleotides match TRBD1. The length of the CDR3 is 14 residues. Looked up from germline, CDR1 is SGDLS and CDR2 is YYNGEE. Germline trimming cut 0 bases from V and 5 bases from J; bases unmatched to any gene: 0. CDR3 loop: CASSVGDRGHEQYF. DNA of the CDR3: TGTGCCAGCAGCGTAGGGGACAGGGGGCACGAGCAGTACTTC.

The chain is built from TRBV20-1 and TRBJ2-7; D tentatively fits TRBD1 or TRBD2 (5 bases each). V was cut by 3 bases and J by 2 bases, with 17 bases left in between. This CDR3 contains 15 residues. The germline V gene encodes CDR1 DFQATT and CDR2 SNEGSKA (reference sequence). The CDR3 region is CSASGPGTPAYEQYF. In DNA, the CDR3 is TGCAGTGCTAGCGGGCCAGGGACGCCAGCCTACGAGCAGTACTTC.

This clonotype was seen a few times. This chain links TRBV6-1 with TRBJ1-2, with D perhaps matching TRBD1 (5 bases). Germline CDR1 is MNHNS and CDR2 is SASEGT. The CDR3 consists of 14 residues. Trimming left V 3 bases short and J 4 bases short, with 12 bases between. The CDR3 here is CASSDFFGTYGYTF. The CDR3 DNA sequence: TGTGCCAGCAGTGATTTTTTTGGGACCTATGGCTACACCTTC.

The chain employs TRBV15 and TRBJ2-3; 11 nucleotides agree with TRBD2. CDR1 is LNHNV and CDR2 is YYDKDF in the germline V gene (reference sequence). The CDR3 covers 23 residues. The trim removed 0 bases at V and 3 bases at J, leaving 23 bases unmatched. CDR3 residues: CATSRDQTGALVAGGPTTDTQYF. The DNA of the CDR3 is TGTGCCACCAGCAGAGATCAGACAGGTGCTCTCGTAGCGGGAGGGCCAACGACAGATACGCAGTATTTT.

V and J are TRBV28 and TRBJ1-6; no clear D. Germline CDR1 and CDR2: MDHEN and SYDVKM. The CDR3 length is 14 residues. Trimming removed 2 bases at V and 4 bases at J, with 6 bases between. CDR3 region: CASSLTSYNSPLHF. DNA of the CDR3: TGTGCCAGCAGTTTAACCTCTTATAATTCACCCCTCCACTTT.

This clonotype was seen a handful of times. The chain links TRBV6-2 or TRBV6-3 to TRBJ2-1; the match to TRBD2 covers 12 bases. Germline V gene lookup returns CDR1 MNHEY and CDR2 SVGEGT. V trimming: 3 bases; J trimming: 3 bases; junction bases outside the gene matches: 3. The CDR3 extends over 16 amino acids. CDR3 loop: CASSYTTSGGYNEQFF. As DNA, the CDR3 is TGTGCCAGCAGTTATACGACTAGCGGGGGCTACAATGAGCAGTTCTTC.